The sequence of this T cell receptor (beta chain) was determined in a study of human T cells and chemical hapten exposure. Study-level findings and limits: The number of TCRs over 1 in 1000 frequency stayed unchanged after DPC.

The V gene's germline CDR1 is SEHNR and CDR2 FQNEAQ (reference sequence). V was clipped by 6 bases and J by 10 bases, with 16 bases between them. The CDR3 spans 13 residues. This clonotype was found a few times. Antigen: not known. This sample's time point: patch test 2, 6 weeks after DPC sensitization. Treatment noted: therapeutic diphenylcyclopropenone sensitization with weekly scalp DPC. TCRdb itself ran the RACE reads through MiXCR, one entry per CDR3 protein. The table lists roughly 120,000 distinct CDR3 sequences, 9% to 9.5% of them singletons, with about 3.1% in the top ten. Source: whole blood, taken in connection with sensitization to the hapten diphenylcyclopropenone (DPC). The TCR was taken from a woman between 35 and 50 years old with alopecia areata. Some clones in this sample may be carry-over from other donors' samples. This chain connects TRBV7-9 to TRBJ2-1; a weak D match, TRBD2 (6 bases). The CDR3 region is CASSLRVAAEQFF. DNA for the CDR3: TGTGCCAGCAGTCTGCGGGTAGCGGCCGAGCAGTTCTTC.